This T cell receptor beta chain was observed in a study of blood T cell repertoires in COVID-19. Looking at the study overall: Samples came from the United States, Italy and Spain, spanning acute and convalescent COVID-19. PBMCs, B-cell-depleted T cells, or T cells provided the cDNA or gDNA that made up the material.

The CDR3 consists of 14 residues. Trimming took off 4 bases at V and 4 bases at J, with 13 bases between the two ends. Per germline, CDR1 MNHEY and CDR2 SVGAGI. Seattle participants joined during active infection and were tracked over time. Authors' analysis steps: Estimation of nucleated cell counts relied on the amplification of reference gene primers. Clones were sequenced by immunoSEQ multiplex PCR, and TCRdb holds only the in-frame ones, with some missing. Clone size and the V and J calls come from that table; the DNA yielded D and trimming. The table shows roughly 260,000 clones, with 91% occurring only once.

The specimen sequenced was peripheral blood. This sequence joins TRBV6-5 and TRBJ2-5, with D possibly matching TRBD1 (6 bases). The clonotype comes from a person aged 18 to 30 with COVID-19, enrolled during active disease. The CDR3 region is CASSSGQTGETQYF. As DNA, the CDR3 is TGTGCCAGCAGTTCAGGACAGACCGGAGAGACCCAGTACTTC.